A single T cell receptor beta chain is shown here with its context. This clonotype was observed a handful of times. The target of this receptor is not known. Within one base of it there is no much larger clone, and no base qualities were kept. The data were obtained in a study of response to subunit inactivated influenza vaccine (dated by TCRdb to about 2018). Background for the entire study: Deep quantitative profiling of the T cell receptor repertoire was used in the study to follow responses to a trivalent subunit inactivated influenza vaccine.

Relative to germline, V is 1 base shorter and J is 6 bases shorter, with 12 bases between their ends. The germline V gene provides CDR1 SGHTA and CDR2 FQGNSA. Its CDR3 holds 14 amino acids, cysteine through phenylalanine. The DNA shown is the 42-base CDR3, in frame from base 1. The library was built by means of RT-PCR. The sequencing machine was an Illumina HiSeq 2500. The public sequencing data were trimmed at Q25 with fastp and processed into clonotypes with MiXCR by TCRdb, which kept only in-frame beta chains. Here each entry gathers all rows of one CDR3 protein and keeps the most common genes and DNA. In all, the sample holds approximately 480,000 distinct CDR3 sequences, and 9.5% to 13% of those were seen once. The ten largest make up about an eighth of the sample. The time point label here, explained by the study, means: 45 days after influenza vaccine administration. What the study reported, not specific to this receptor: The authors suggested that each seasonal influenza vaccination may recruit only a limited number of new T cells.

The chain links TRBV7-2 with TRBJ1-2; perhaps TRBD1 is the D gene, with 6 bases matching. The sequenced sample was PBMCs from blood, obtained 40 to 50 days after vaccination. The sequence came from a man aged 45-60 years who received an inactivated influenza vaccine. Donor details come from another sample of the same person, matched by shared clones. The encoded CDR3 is CASSLDGRGNGYTF. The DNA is TGTGCCAGCAGCTTAGACGGCAGGGGTAATGGCTACACCTTC. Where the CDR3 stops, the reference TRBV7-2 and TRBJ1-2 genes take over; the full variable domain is GAGVSQSPSNKVTEKGKDVELRCDPISGHTALYWYRQSLGQGLEFLIYFQGNSAPDKSGLPSDRFSAERTGGSVSTLTIQRTQQEDSAVYLCASSLDGRGNGYTFGSGTRLTVV.